A single TCR beta chain is shown here with its context. These data come from a study of OX40 agonist ivuxolimab in advanced cancers. The overall study: The patients received ivuxolimab by intravenous route every 2 weeks at 0.01 to 10 mg/kg. Of mixed ages from about 23 to 90 and averaging 60 years, the group was about 86% male.

Profiling relied on immunoSEQ multiplex PCR, and the TCRdb table lists in-frame clones only, not all of them. The table includes tens of thousands of clones, around 90% detected once. The receptor was isolated from an adult with an advanced solid tumor such as melanoma, head and neck, liver or kidney cancer. The sample in question was CD4+ or CD8+ T cells sorted from blood, obtained in a trial of the OX40 agonist ivuxolimab.

CDR3 sequence: CASSIVDYVGLDTQYF. In nucleotides, the CDR3 is TGTGCCAGTAGTATAGTCGACTACGTTGGGCTGGATACGCAGTATTTT. The J gene is TRBJ2-3, the V gene TRBV19; D is perhaps TRBD2 (5 bases). There are 16 residues in the CDR3. The germline V and J ends were trimmed by 1 base and 6 bases, with 17 bases remaining between them. From germline, CDR1 is LNHDA and CDR2 SQIVND (reference sequence).